This T cell receptor (beta chain) originates from a study of T cells after yellow fever vaccination. TCRdb processed the 5' RACE reads anew with MiXCR; each CDR3 protein has one entry. The sample has approximately 120,000 distinct CDR3 sequences, about 8.2% seen once. CDR1 and CDR2 (germline): SEHNR, FQNEAQ (reference sequence). J was trimmed by 1 base and V by 4 bases; bases with no gene match: 8. The CDR3 totals 16 residues. Sequencing used CD8+ T cells sorted from PBMCs, obtained on the day of the yellow fever booster vaccination. The TCR comes from a man between 18 and 29 years old who received the YFV17D yellow fever vaccine. The gene calls are TRBV7-9 and TRBJ2-3; TRBD2 agrees at 7 bases. This CDR3 reads CASSSAGDRGTDTQYF. CDR3 DNA: TGTGCCAGCAGCTCCGCGGGGGATCGGGGCACAGATACGCAGTATTTT.